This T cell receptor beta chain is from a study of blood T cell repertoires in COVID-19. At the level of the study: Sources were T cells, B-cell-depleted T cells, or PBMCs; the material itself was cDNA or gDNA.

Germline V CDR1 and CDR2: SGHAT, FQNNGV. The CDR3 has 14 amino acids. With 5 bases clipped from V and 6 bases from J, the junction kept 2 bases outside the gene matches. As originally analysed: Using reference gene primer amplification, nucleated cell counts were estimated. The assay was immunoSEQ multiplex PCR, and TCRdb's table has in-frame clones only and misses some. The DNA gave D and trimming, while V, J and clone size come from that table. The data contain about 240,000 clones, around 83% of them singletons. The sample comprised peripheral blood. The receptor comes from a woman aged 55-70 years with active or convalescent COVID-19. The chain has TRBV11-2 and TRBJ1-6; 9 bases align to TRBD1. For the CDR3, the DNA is TGTGCCAGCAGCCGGGACAGGGCTAATTCACCCCTCCACTTT. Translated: CASSRDRANSPLHF. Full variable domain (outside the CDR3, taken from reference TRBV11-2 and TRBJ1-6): EAGVAQSPRYKIIEKRQSVAFWCNPISGHATLYWYQQILGQGPKLLIQFQNNGVVDDSQLPKDRFSAERLKGVDSTLKIQPAKLEDSAVYLCASSRDRANSPLHFGNGTRLTVT.